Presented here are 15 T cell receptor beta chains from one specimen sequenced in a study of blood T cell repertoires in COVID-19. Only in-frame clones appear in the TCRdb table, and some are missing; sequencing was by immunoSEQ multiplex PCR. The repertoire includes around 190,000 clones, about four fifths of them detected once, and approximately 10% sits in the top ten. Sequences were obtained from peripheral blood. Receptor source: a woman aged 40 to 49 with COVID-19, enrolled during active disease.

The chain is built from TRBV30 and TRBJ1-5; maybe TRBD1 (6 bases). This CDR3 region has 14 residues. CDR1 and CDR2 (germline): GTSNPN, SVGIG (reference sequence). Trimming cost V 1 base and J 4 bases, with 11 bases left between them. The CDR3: CAWSAGTTNQPQHF. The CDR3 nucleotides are TGTGCCTGGAGTGCGGGGACAACGAATCAGCCCCAGCATTTT.

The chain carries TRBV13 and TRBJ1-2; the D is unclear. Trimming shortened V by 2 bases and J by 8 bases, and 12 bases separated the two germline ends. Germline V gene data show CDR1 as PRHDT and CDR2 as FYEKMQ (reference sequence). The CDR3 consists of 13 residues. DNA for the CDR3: TGTGCCAGCAGCTTAATTGATGGGGAGGGCTACACCTTC. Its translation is CASSLIDGEGYTF.

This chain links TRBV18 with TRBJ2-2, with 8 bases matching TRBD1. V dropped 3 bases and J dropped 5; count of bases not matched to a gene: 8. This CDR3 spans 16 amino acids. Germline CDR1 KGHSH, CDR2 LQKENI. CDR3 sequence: CASSPMAGGETGELFF. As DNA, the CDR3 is TGTGCCAGCTCACCGATGGCAGGGGGCGAAACCGGGGAGCTGTTTTTT.

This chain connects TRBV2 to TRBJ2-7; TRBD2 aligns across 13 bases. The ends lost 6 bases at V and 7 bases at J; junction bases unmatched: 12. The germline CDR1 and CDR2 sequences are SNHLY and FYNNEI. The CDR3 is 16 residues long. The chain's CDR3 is CASRAGLAGASGEQYV. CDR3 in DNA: TGTGCCAGCAGGGCTGGACTAGCGGGGGCCTCGGGAGAGCAGTACGTC.

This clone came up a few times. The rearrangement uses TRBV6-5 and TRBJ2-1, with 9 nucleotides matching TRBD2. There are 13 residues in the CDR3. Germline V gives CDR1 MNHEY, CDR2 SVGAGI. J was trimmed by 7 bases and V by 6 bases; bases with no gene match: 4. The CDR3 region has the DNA TGTGCCAGCAGCTCGGGACTAGCTAATGAGCAGTTCTTC. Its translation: CASSSGLANEQFF.

CDR3: CASSLSGTAPNTEAFF. Here the CDR3 DNA reads TGTGCCAGCTCACTCTCCGGGACAGCCCCGAACACTGAAGCTTTCTTT. V and J are TRBV18 and TRBJ1-1; 7 nucleotides agree with TRBD1. Per germline, CDR1 KGHSH and CDR2 LQKENI. The CDR3 is made up of 16 amino acids. The trim removed 4 bases at V and 1 base at J, leaving 9 bases unmatched.

The CDR3 reads CASSERGGRSHNEQFF. CDR3 coding DNA: TGTGCCAGCAGCGAACGGGGCGGGAGGAGCCACAATGAGCAGTTCTTC. J is TRBJ2-1 and V is TRBV7-9, with TRBD2 matching 8 bases. Germline lookup yields CDR1 SEHNR and CDR2 FQNEAQ (reference sequence). CDR3 size: 16 residues. After removal of 5 bases from V and 5 bases from J, the junction contained 11 bases not matched to a gene.

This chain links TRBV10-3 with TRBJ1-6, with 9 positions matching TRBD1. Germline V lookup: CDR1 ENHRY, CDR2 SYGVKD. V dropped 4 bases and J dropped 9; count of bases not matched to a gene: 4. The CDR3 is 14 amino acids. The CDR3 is CAISGGQGTSPLHF. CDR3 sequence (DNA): TGTGCCATCAGTGGGGGACAGGGAACTTCACCCCTCCACTTT.

The CDR3 nucleotides read TGTGCCAGCAGCCCATTACTAGCGGGAGGGGACAATGAGCAGTTCTTC. This codes for CASSPLLAGGDNEQFF. The chain carries TRBV3-1 (or the pseudogene TRBV3-2) and TRBJ2-1; 13 bases align to TRBD2. This CDR3 is 16 amino acids long. With 4 bases clipped from V and 5 bases from J, the junction kept 5 bases outside the gene matches. Germline loops: CDR1 LGHDT, CDR2 YNNKEL (reference sequence).

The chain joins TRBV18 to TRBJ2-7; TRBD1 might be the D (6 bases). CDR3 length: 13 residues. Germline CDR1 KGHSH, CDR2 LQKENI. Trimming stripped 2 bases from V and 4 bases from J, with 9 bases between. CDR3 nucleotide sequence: TGTGCCAGCTCACCATGGACAGATTACGAGCAGTACTTC. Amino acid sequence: CASSPWTDYEQYF.

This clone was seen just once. The CDR3 loop is CASSSQGELRWTEAFF. CDR3 nucleotide sequence: TGTGCCAGCAGCTCCCAGGGGGAACTAAGGTGGACTGAAGCTTTCTTT. The gene calls are TRBV7-6 and TRBJ1-1; 7 nucleotides align to TRBD1. The CDR3 runs 16 residues. Germline CDR1 SGHVS, CDR2 FNYEAQ. Germline trimming cut 4 bases from V and 5 bases from J; bases unmatched to any gene: 13.

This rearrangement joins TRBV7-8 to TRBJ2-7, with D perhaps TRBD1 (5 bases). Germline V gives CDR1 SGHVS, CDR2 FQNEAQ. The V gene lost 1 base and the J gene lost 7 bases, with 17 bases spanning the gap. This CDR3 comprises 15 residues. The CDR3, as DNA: TGTGCCAGCAGCTTAGGGGCAGGGCCCAGTTTGGAGCAGTACTTC. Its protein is CASSLGAGPSLEQYF.

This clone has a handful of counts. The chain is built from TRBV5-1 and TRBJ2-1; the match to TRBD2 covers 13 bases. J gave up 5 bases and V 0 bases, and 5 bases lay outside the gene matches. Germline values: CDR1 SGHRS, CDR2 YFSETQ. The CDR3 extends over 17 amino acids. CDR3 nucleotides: TGCGCCAGCAGCTTGGCACCGGGACTAGCGGGAAACAATGAGCAGTTCTTC. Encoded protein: CASSLAPGLAGNNEQFF.

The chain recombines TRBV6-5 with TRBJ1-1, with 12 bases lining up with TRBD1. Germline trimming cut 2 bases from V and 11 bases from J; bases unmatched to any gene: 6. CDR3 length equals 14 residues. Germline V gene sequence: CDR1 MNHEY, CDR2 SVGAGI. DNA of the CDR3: TGTGCCAGCAGTTACACGGGACAGGGGGCAATGGCTTTCTTT. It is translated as CASSYTGQGAMAFF.

CDR3: CASSQWDSNPGLEQFF. The CDR3 coding sequence is TGCGCCAGCAGCCAATGGGACAGTAACCCGGGACTCGAGCAGTTCTTC. This chain joins TRBV4-1 and TRBJ2-1; possible D gene TRBD1, 7 bases. The CDR3 covers 16 residues. Germline loops: CDR1 MGHRA, CDR2 YSYEKL. The V end was cut by 2 bases, the J end by 10 bases, with 21 bases between.